These 6 T cell receptor beta chains were all obtained from the same sample, sequenced in a study of cytomegalovirus exposure and HLA in healthy donors. Method: immunoSEQ multiplex PCR; TCRdb's copy keeps in-frame clones and lacks some. The profile shows around 200,000 clones, around 81% of them singletons. Sample: PBMCs. These receptors were collected from a young woman in good health and CMV-seropositive.

V and J are TRBV15 and TRBJ2-2; tentative D call: TRBD2 (5 bases). V lost 5 bases, J lost 1 base, and 14 bases lay in between. The CDR3 covers 16 residues. Looked up from germline, CDR1 is LNHNV and CDR2 is YYDKDF (reference sequence). The chain's CDR3 is CATSGPRLLNTGELFF. CDR3 DNA sequence: TGTGCCACCAGCGGACCGCGACTATTGAACACCGGGGAGCTGTTTTTT.

This rearrangement joins TRBV7-3 to TRBJ2-2; TRBD1 is a possible D gene (5 bases). The CDR3 is made up of 14 amino acids. Germline lookup yields CDR1 SGHTA and CDR2 FQGTGA. V was pared by 1 base and J by 6 bases, with 9 bases between. CDR3 residues: CASSLKGPAGELFF. The CDR3 DNA reads as TGTGCCAGCAGCTTAAAGGGGCCGGCCGGGGAGCTGTTTTTT.

The chain combines TRBV5-4 with TRBJ2-3; no firm D call. V lost 3 bases to trimming and J lost 4 bases, with 15 bases between them. The CDR3 has 15 residues. Looked up from germline, CDR1 is SGHNT and CDR2 is YYREEE (reference sequence). The CDR3 region has the DNA TGTGCCAGCAGCTCCGGTGCCCCCGGGTCAGATACGCAGTATTTT. This translates into CASSSGAPGSDTQYF.

V gene TRBV6-6 combines with J gene TRBJ2-3, with 7 nucleotides matching TRBD1. The CDR3 spans 15 residues. V was pared by 2 bases and J by 5 bases, with 7 bases of the junction left unmatched. Per germline, CDR1 MNHNY and CDR2 SVGAGI (reference sequence). CDR3 amino acids: CASSYPGGGEDTQYF. The CDR3 DNA sequence: TGTGCCAGCAGTTACCCAGGGGGTGGGGAAGATACGCAGTATTTT.

The chain joins TRBV13 to TRBJ1-1; D is unresolved. The CDR3 contains 14 residues. V was cut by 3 bases and J by 6 bases, with 14 bases left in between. Germline V lookup: CDR1 PRHDT, CDR2 FYEKMQ (reference sequence). CDR3 region: CASSFFGVNSEAFF. Here the CDR3 DNA reads TGTGCCAGCAGCTTTTTCGGTGTTAATTCTGAAGCTTTCTTT.

This chain uses TRBV5-8 with TRBJ1-2; TRBD1 aligns across 8 bases. V trimming: 2 bases; J trimming: 7 bases; junction bases outside the gene matches: 4. The CDR3 is 13 residues long. Per the germline V gene, CDR1 is SGHTS and CDR2 is YDEGEE. The CDR3 sequence: CASSFDRGVGYTF. The CDR3 coding sequence is TGTGCCAGCAGCTTTGACAGGGGCGTTGGCTACACCTTC.